These T cell receptor beta chains were read from a single sample in a study of T cell repertoires in cytomegalovirus infection. In TCRdb, the reads were re-called with MiXCR into one record per CDR3 protein. Found here are roughly 280,000 distinct CDR3 sequences, approximately 8.3% of them singletons; the top ten hold over 12%. The sequencing input was PBMCs. Every receptor here comes from a human donor in good health (CMV status not recorded). Some clones in this sample may be carry-over from other donors' samples. CDR3s include the opening cysteine and the closing phenylalanine or tryptophan. Each record gives: V gene, D gene, J gene, clone size, CDR3 DNA, CDR3 protein. D genes are given only for firm matches. The size field is filled for only some rows; it gives once, few, many or a size class.

V: TRBV28; D: TRBD1; J: TRBJ1-1; size: many; DNA: TGTGCCAGCGGGGACAGGGGTTGGGCTTTCTTT; CDR3: CASGDRGWAFF
V: TRBV11-3; D: .; J: TRBJ1-1; size: many; DNA: TGTGCCAGCAGCTTTGGCAGGGTCCTTAACACTGAAGCTTTCTTT; CDR3: CASSFGRVLNTEAFF
V: TRBV7-9; D: .; J: TRBJ2-6; size: many; DNA: TGTGCCAGCAGCTTAGAGAGACAGACAGCCATCGGGGCCAACGTCCTGACTTTC; CDR3: CASSLERQTAIGANVLTF
V: TRBV19; D: TRBD1; J: TRBJ2-7; size: few; DNA: TGTGCCAGTAGTAATCCTTGGACAGGGAAATTCTACGAGCAGTACTTC; CDR3: CASSNPWTGKFYEQYF
V: TRBV7-2; D: .; J: TRBJ2-7; size: many; DNA: TGTGCCAGCAGCTTACCCGGGACCTCAGGGCACGAGCAGTACTTC; CDR3: CASSLPGTSGHEQYF
V: TRBV5-5; D: TRBD2; J: TRBJ2-4; size: many; DNA: TGTGCCAGCAGCCCCCTAGCGGGAGCCAAAAACATTCAGTACTTC; CDR3: CASSPLAGAKNIQYF
V: TRBV7-2; D: TRBD2; J: TRBJ2-1; size: many; DNA: TGTGCCAGCAGCTCTCCGACTAGCGGGGGGAGCTACAATGAGCAGTTCTTC; CDR3: CASSSPTSGGSYNEQFF
V: TRBV28; D: .; J: TRBJ2-7; size: many; DNA: TGTGCCAGCAATCAGGCGGGGACGCGTCAATACGAGCAGTACTTC; CDR3: CASNQAGTRQYEQYF
V: TRBV6-1; D: TRBD2; J: TRBJ2-3; size: many; DNA: TGTGCCAGCAGAAGCGGAGCGGGAGGCGGCACAGATACGCAGTATTTT; CDR3: CASRSGAGGGTDTQYF
V: TRBV7-2; D: .; J: TRBJ1-4; size: many; DNA: TGTGCCAGCAGCGAGGGACCTCTCGGGGGCGTGGGTGAAAAACTGTTTTTT; CDR3: CASSEGPLGGVGEKLFF
V: TRBV14; D: .; J: TRBJ1-3; size: many; DNA: TGTGCCAGCAGCCCCGTGGCAGGGTCTGGAAACACCATATATTTT; CDR3: CASSPVAGSGNTIYF
V: TRBV7-2; D: TRBD2; J: TRBJ2-1; size: many; DNA: TGTGCCAGCAGCTTAGATCTAGCGGGAGGAAGGGAGCAGTTCTTC; CDR3: CASSLDLAGGREQFF
V: TRBV7-4; D: TRBD1; J: TRBJ1-1; size: many; DNA: TGTGCCAGCAGCTTAGGACAGGGCCGTAGCACTGAAGCTTTCTTT; CDR3: CASSLGQGRSTEAFF
V: TRBV6-2/TRBV6-3; D: TRBD1; J: TRBJ2-1; size: few; DNA: TGTGCCAGCAGTTACGGGACAGAAAAATACAATGAGCAGTTCTTC; CDR3: CASSYGTEKYNEQFF
V: TRBV10-2; D: .; J: TRBJ2-7; size: many; DNA: TGCGCCAGCAGTGAGTCACGGGGGTCCTACGAGCAGTACTTC; CDR3: CASSESRGSYEQYF
V: TRBV11-2; D: .; J: TRBJ2-5; size: many; DNA: TGTGCCAGCAGCCTGAGGTTTCAAGAGACCCAGTACTTC; CDR3: CASSLRFQETQYF
V: TRBV7-2; D: .; J: TRBJ1-1; size: few; DNA: TGTGCCAGCAGCTTAGAAGGCCGAAGGAACACTGAAGCTTTCTTT; CDR3: CASSLEGRRNTEAFF
V: TRBV20-1; D: TRBD2; J: TRBJ2-1; size: few; DNA: TGCAGTGCCCCGCGGGCGGGAGGGAACTACAATGAGCAGTTCTTC; CDR3: CSAPRAGGNYNEQFF
V: TRBV6-1; D: .; J: TRBJ2-2; size: few; DNA: TGTGCCAGCAGTGAAGGATTTGGTACGGGAAGCACCGGGGAGCTGTTTTTT; CDR3: CASSEGFGTGSTGELFF
V: TRBV30; D: .; J: TRBJ2-7; size: many; DNA: TGTGCCTGGAGCGGGGCCGATATATACCTGCAGTACTTC; CDR3: CAWSGADIYLQYF
V: TRBV7-2; D: .; J: TRBJ2-5; size: many; DNA: TGTGCCAGCAGCCCTACCCGTGGGTACACCCAAGAGACCCAGTACTTC; CDR3: CASSPTRGYTQETQYF
V: TRBV28; D: TRBD2; J: TRBJ2-1; size: many; DNA: TGTGCCAGCAGTAAGGGGACTAGCGGGACCAATGAGCAGTTCTTC; CDR3: CASSKGTSGTNEQFF
V: TRBV7-2; D: TRBD2; J: TRBJ2-5; size: many; DNA: TGTGCCAGCAGCCCTGGGACTAGCGGGAGGGCCCGGGAGACCCAGTACTTC; CDR3: CASSPGTSGRARETQYF
V: TRBV6-2/TRBV6-3; D: .; J: TRBJ1-5; size: few; DNA: TGTGCCACTCAAGGGGGGGCTAGCAGTCGTAGCAATCAGCCCCAGCATTTT; CDR3: CATQGGASSRSNQPQHF
V: TRBV6-2/TRBV6-3; D: .; J: TRBJ2-1; size: many; DNA: TGTGCCAGCAGAGGGGACACAGGACACAATGAGCAGTTCTTC; CDR3: CASRGDTGHNEQFF
V: TRBV20-1; D: .; J: TRBJ1-2; size: many; DNA: TGCAGTGCTAGAGATCTCCGACGCGTCACGGGTGGCTACACCTTC; CDR3: CSARDLRRVTGGYTF
V: TRBV18; D: .; J: TRBJ2-2; size: many; DNA: TGTGCCAGCTCACCCTCTGTTTCGAACACCGGGGAGCTGTTTTTT; CDR3: CASSPSVSNTGELFF
V: TRBV4-1; D: TRBD1; J: TRBJ1-2; size: many; DNA: TGCGCCAGCAGCCAAGAGGGGACAGGGGGTAACTATGGCTACACCTTC; CDR3: CASSQEGTGGNYGYTF
V: TRBV7-8; D: .; J: TRBJ2-7; size: few; DNA: TGTGCCAGCAGCTTAGATAAGCGTCACGAGCAGTACTTC; CDR3: CASSLDKRHEQYF
V: TRBV7-2; D: .; J: TRBJ2-3; size: many; DNA: TGTGCCAGCAGCTTAGACCTGATCACAGATACGCAGTATTTT; CDR3: CASSLDLITDTQYF
V: TRBV5-6; D: TRBD1; J: TRBJ1-2; size: .; DNA: TGTGCCAGCAGCTCCCAGGGGGTGGCCTATGGCTACACCTTC; CDR3: CASSSQGVAYGYTF
V: TRBV7-2; D: .; J: TRBJ2-2; size: many; DNA: TGTGCCAGCAGCAAGCCCTCGAACACCGGGGAGCTGTTTTTT; CDR3: CASSKPSNTGELFF
V: TRBV7-2; D: TRBD2; J: TRBJ2-7; size: .; DNA: TGTGCCAGCAGCTCGACACACTCTAGCGGCCCCTACGAGCAGTACTTC; CDR3: CASSSTHSSGPYEQYF
V: TRBV7-2; D: TRBD2; J: TRBJ2-1; size: many; DNA: TGTGCCAGCAGCTTGATGGGACTAGCTCTGTTCTTC; CDR3: CASSLMGLALFF
V: TRBV11-2; D: .; J: TRBJ2-5; size: .; DNA: TGTGCCAGCAGCTTAGAATCGCTTGGTGGGGGTGGGACCCAGTACTTC; CDR3: CASSLESLGGGGTQYF
V: TRBV6-2/TRBV6-3; D: .; J: TRBJ1-5; size: many; DNA: TGTGCCAGCACCTTAGATGGGGGGAACAATCAGCCCCAGCATTTT; CDR3: CASTLDGGNNQPQHF
V: TRBV7-2; D: .; J: TRBJ1-3; size: many; DNA: TGTGCCAGCAGCTTAGCGCCGGGGAACTCTGGAAACACCATATATTTT; CDR3: CASSLAPGNSGNTIYF